These 32 T cell receptor beta chains were sequenced from one sample in a study of T-cell reconstitution after alpha-beta-depleted transplantation in children. Unique molecular identifiers were used in preparing the TCRbeta library. Via MiXCR, TCRdb re-called the PCR reads, giving one row per CDR3 protein. The data hold about 400,000 distinct CDR3 sequences, with 15% to 20% observed a single time. The sample consisted of PBMCs, mostly from graft donor cells, taken 360 days after TCRalphabeta/CD19-depleted stem cell transplant. The receptors were gathered from a boy less than two years old who had a stem cell transplant for Wiskott-Aldrich syndrome, so the T cells may come from the graft donor.

This clonotype has more than one count but fewer than ten. DNA for the CDR3: TGTGCCAGCAGTTTGGCGGGAGGGTATGTTTCCTACGAGCAGTACTTC. Its translation: CASSLAGGYVSYEQYF. This chain joins TRBV6-2 or TRBV6-3 and TRBJ2-7, with TRBD2 matching 9 bases. CDR3 length: 16 residues. With 4 bases clipped from V and 1 base from J, the junction kept 8 bases outside the gene matches. Germline V lookup: CDR1 MNHEY, CDR2 SVGEGT.

The chain employs TRBV7-2 and TRBJ2-4; 8 bases are a match to TRBD2. Trimming cost V 4 bases and J 1 base; bases outside gene matches: 6. There are 16 residues in the CDR3. Germline values: CDR1 SGHTA, CDR2 FQGNSA. CDR3 DNA sequence: TGTGCCAGCAGCTCCAGCGGGAGTGGGGCCAAAAACATTCAGTACTTC. Translating gives CASSSSGSGAKNIQYF.

The chain is built from TRBV13 and TRBJ2-2, with 10 bases identical to TRBD1. V gave up 6 bases and J gave up 4 bases; unmatched junction bases: 2. The germline V gene has CDR1 PRHDT and CDR2 FYEKMQ (reference sequence). CDR3 length: 14 amino acids. This chain's CDR3 is CASRTGGGTGELFF. DNA of the CDR3: TGTGCCAGCAGGACAGGGGGCGGCACCGGGGAGCTGTTTTTT.

The chain carries TRBV18 and TRBJ2-3, with D possibly matching TRBD2 (5 bases). Germline V gene lookup returns CDR1 KGHSH and CDR2 LQKENI. CDR3 size: 13 residues. The germline V and J ends were trimmed by 2 bases and 4 bases, with 7 bases remaining between them. CDR3 sequence reads: CASSPGSPDTQYF. CDR3 sequence (DNA): TGTGCCAGCTCACCAGGGAGCCCAGATACGCAGTATTTT.

The gene calls are TRBV12-3 or TRBV12-4 and TRBJ2-2; D unclear. Trimming pared 0 bases from V and 0 bases from J, leaving 8 bases between. CDR3 length: 16 residues. The CDR3 protein is CASSLARAPNTGELFF. The CDR3 DNA is TGTGCCAGCAGTTTAGCGCGCGCCCCGAACACCGGGGAGCTGTTTTTT.

The CDR3 protein is CASSYRLSYEQYF. CDR3 sequence (DNA): TGTGCCAGCAGTTACCGGCTGAGCTACGAGCAGTACTTC. This rearrangement joins TRBV12-3 or TRBV12-4 to TRBJ2-7; D remains unclear. CDR3 length: 13 residues. V was clipped by 4 bases and J by 3 bases, with 10 bases between them.

The genes are TRBV10-3 and TRBJ2-1, with D tentatively TRBD2 (6 bases). This CDR3 comprises 15 residues. V was cut by 5 bases and J by 3 bases, with 14 bases left in between. Looked up from germline, CDR1 is ENHRY and CDR2 is SYGVKD. The CDR3 loop reads CAISPRAGFYNEQFF. In nucleotides, the CDR3 is TGTGCCATCAGTCCCCGGGCGGGATTCTACAATGAGCAGTTCTTC.

The chain joins TRBV7-2 to TRBJ2-7; D may be TRBD1 or TRBD2 (7 bases each). Trimming took 1 base from V and 11 from J, leaving 18 bases between them. CDR1 SGHTA and CDR2 FQGNSA come from the germline V gene. This CDR3 spans 14 amino acids. This CDR3 is CASSLVGGTVREYF. Here the CDR3 DNA reads TGTGCCAGCAGCTTAGTGGGGGGGACAGTAAGGGAGTACTTC.

This clonotype was seen only a few times. The rearrangement joins TRBV20-1 to TRBJ1-4; no definite D call. The ends were cut back, 2 bases at V and 4 bases at J, with 11 bases in the middle. Germline V CDR1 and CDR2: DFQATT, SNEGSKA (reference sequence). This CDR3 is built from 14 residues. This CDR3 is CSARNPSSNEKLFF. DNA of the CDR3: TGCAGTGCTAGAAACCCCTCTAGTAATGAAAAACTGTTTTTT.

At least ten counts were recorded for this clonotype. The J gene is TRBJ2-2, the V gene TRBV5-5; 9 nucleotides agree with TRBD1. Germline CDR1 is SGHKS and CDR2 is YYEKEE (reference sequence). The CDR3 runs 15 residues. Trimming removed 1 base from V and 2 bases from J; junction bases left unmatched: 0. The CDR3 region is CASSLTGGNTGELFF. The CDR3 nucleotides read TGTGCCAGCAGCTTGACAGGGGGCAACACCGGGGAGCTGTTTTTT. Using reference TRBV5-5 and TRBJ2-2 for the parts outside the CDR3, the full variable domain is DAGVTQSPTHLIKTRGQQVTLRCSPISGHKSVSWYQQVLGQGPQFIFQYYEKEERGRGNFPDRFSARQFPNYSSELNVNALLLGDSALYLCASSLTGGNTGELFFGEGSRLTVL.

V gene TRBV29-1 combines with J gene TRBJ2-5, with 11 bases that match TRBD1. Trimming at V came to 7 bases and at J to 5 bases, leaving 6 bases not matched to a gene. This CDR3 region has 13 residues. CDR1 is SQVTM, CDR2 ANQGSEA, per germline. For the CDR3, the DNA is TGCAGCGCCGGACAGGGGGCTGCGGAGACCCAGTACTTC. This sequence encodes CSAGQGAAETQYF.

This clonotype was seen a few times. V and J are TRBV20-1 and TRBJ2-4; TRBD1 might be the D (6 bases). The CDR3 consists of 15 residues. Trimming cost V 5 bases and J 0 bases, with 14 bases left between them. Germline V gene data show CDR1 as DFQATT and CDR2 as SNEGSKA (reference sequence). CDR3 amino acids: CSASRGLRAKNIQYF. CDR3 nucleotide sequence: TGCAGTGCTTCCAGGGGATTGAGAGCCAAAAACATTCAGTACTTC.

The rearrangement links TRBV7-2 to TRBJ1-1, with no clear D. The CDR3 is made up of 15 amino acids. V lost 5 bases, J lost 4 bases, and 17 bases lay in between. The germline V gene has CDR1 SGHTA and CDR2 FQGNSA. For the CDR3, the DNA is TGTGCCAGCAGCCGCACGACCACAGCGAGCACTGAAGCTTTCTTT. Translation: CASSRTTTASTEAFF.

This clonotype was counted a few times. The chain uses TRBV20-1 and TRBJ2-7; possibly TRBD1 for D (6 bases). Germline V gene data show CDR1 as DFQATT and CDR2 as SNEGSKA (reference sequence). The CDR3 is made up of 12 amino acids. Deletions cut 4 bases from V and 4 bases from J, with 11 bases between. The CDR3: CSATDRRYEQYF. CDR3 DNA: TGCAGTGCTACGGACAGACGTTACGAGCAGTACTTC.

The gene calls are TRBV12-3 or TRBV12-4 and TRBJ1-2, with 7 bases aligning to TRBD1. The CDR3 has 14 residues. V shed 5 bases and J 2 bases; nucleotides not matched to a gene: 5. The CDR3 here is CASSRQGGNYGYTF. DNA of the CDR3: TGTGCCAGCAGTCGACAGGGAGGGAACTATGGCTACACCTTC.

In this sample, this clonotype turned up a few times. The rearrangement links TRBV6-2 or TRBV6-3 to TRBJ2-5; 8 bases fit TRBD2. CDR1 MNHEY and CDR2 SVGEGT come from the germline V gene. The V segment lost 8 bases and the J segment 2 bases; nucleotides outside the gene matches: 10. The CDR3 length is 15 residues. The CDR3 nucleotides read TGTGCCAGCGAGAGCGGGAGAAAACGTCAAGAGACCCAGTACTTC. Residues: CASESGRKRQETQYF.

The chain combines TRBV19 with TRBJ2-6; no definite D call. CDR1 is LNHDA, CDR2 SQIVND, per germline (reference sequence). This CDR3 has 15 amino acids. V was trimmed by 7 bases and J by 0 bases, leaving 10 bases between them. In nucleotides, the CDR3 is TGTGCCAGTACCGAAGACGGCTCTGGGGCCAACGTCCTGACTTTC. This codes for CASTEDGSGANVLTF.

CDR3 sequence reads: CASSLMQGSLAKNIQYF. CDR3 DNA: TGTGCCAGCAGCTTAATGCAGGGCAGCTTAGCCAAAAACATTCAGTACTTC. The chain recombines TRBV7-2 with TRBJ2-4; D possibly corresponds to TRBD1 (5 bases). The germline V and J ends were trimmed by 2 bases and 0 bases, with 14 bases remaining between them. Germline V gene data show CDR1 as SGHTA and CDR2 as FQGNSA. The CDR3 runs 17 residues.

There are many counts of this clonotype. The chain joins TRBV5-1 to TRBJ1-2; perhaps TRBD1 as D (5 bases). This CDR3 is built from 14 residues. V was trimmed by 0 bases and J by 4 bases, leaving 10 bases between them. Germline V CDR1 and CDR2: SGHRS, YFSETQ. This CDR3 reads CASSLGQGIYGYTF. DNA of the CDR3: TGCGCCAGCAGCTTGGGGCAGGGCATCTATGGCTACACCTTC.

This rearrangement joins TRBV7-9 to TRBJ2-5, with D possibly being TRBD1 or TRBD2 (5 bases each). The V gene's germline CDR1 is SEHNR and CDR2 FQNEAQ (reference sequence). The CDR3 has 15 amino acids. V shed 5 bases and J shed 4 bases, with 17 bases lying between them. The CDR3: CASSILGTLGETQYF. The CDR3 DNA reads as TGTGCCAGCAGCATTTTAGGGACCTTGGGAGAGACCCAGTACTTC.

This rearrangement joins TRBV5-5 to TRBJ1-5; D ambiguous. The germline gives CDR1 SGHKS, CDR2 YYEKEE (reference sequence). This CDR3 is built from 15 residues. V was shortened by 1 base and J by 4 bases, with 12 bases between the two germline ends. The CDR3 sequence: CASSLLASMNQPQHF. In DNA, the CDR3 is TGTGCCAGCAGCTTGCTGGCCTCCATGAATCAGCCCCAGCATTTT.

The genes are TRBV12-3 or TRBV12-4 and TRBJ1-1, with D unclear. The length of the CDR3 is 15 residues. V was cut by 6 bases and J by 1 base, with 15 bases left in between. This CDR3 is CASSLRAIGNTEAFF. CDR3 sequence (DNA): TGTGCCAGCAGCCTCCGGGCGATCGGGAACACTGAAGCTTTCTTT.

This rearrangement joins TRBV6-5 to TRBJ1-5; D may be TRBD1 (6 bases). Trimming pared 6 bases from V and 8 bases from J, leaving 20 bases between. Germline values: CDR1 MNHEY, CDR2 SVGAGI. The CDR3 length is 15 residues. The CDR3 nucleotides read TGTGCCAGCAGCCGCGGAGCACAAGGGGGGAAGCCCCAGCATTTT. It translates to CASSRGAQGGKPQHF.

The rearrangement joins TRBV14 to TRBJ2-1, with TRBD1 matching over 10 bases. The CDR3 contains 13 residues. Losses at the gene ends were 8 bases for V and 6 bases for J; bases not matched to a gene: 4. Germline CDR1 SGHDN, CDR2 FVKESK. CDR3 nucleotide sequence: TGTGCCAGCCGGGACAGGGGATCCAATGAGCAGTTCTTC. Translating it yields CASRDRGSNEQFF.

This sequence joins TRBV12-5 and TRBJ1-1, with unresolved D. The germline V and J ends were trimmed by 0 bases and 0 bases, with 14 bases remaining between them. CDR3 length equals 17 residues. Germline V gene data show CDR1 as LGHNT and CDR2 as FRNRAP. The CDR3 DNA sequence: TGTGCTAGTGGTTTGGTCATAACGGAGGGAATGAACACTGAAGCTTTCTTT. As protein: CASGLVITEGMNTEAFF.

The rearrangement links TRBV5-1 to TRBJ2-3; D tentatively reads TRBD1 or TRBD2 (5 bases each). CDR3 length equals 15 residues. Germline assignment: CDR1 SGHRS and CDR2 YFSETQ. V lost 4 bases to trimming and J lost 0 bases, with 12 bases between them. The CDR3 coding sequence is TGCGCCAGCAGCCTACCGGGACCTAGCACAGATACGCAGTATTTT. It is translated as CASSLPGPSTDTQYF.

This chain joins TRBV6-1 and TRBJ1-5; the D is unclear. The CDR3 extends over 15 amino acids. The germline gives CDR1 MNHNS, CDR2 SASEGT. V dropped 7 bases and J dropped 0 bases, with 13 bases sitting between them. In DNA form, the CDR3 reads TGTGCCAGCAACCCGGGCCATTATAGCAATCAGCCCCAGCATTTT. Encoded protein: CASNPGHYSNQPQHF.

The V call is TRBV15, the J call TRBJ2-1; 8 bases agree with TRBD2. From germline, CDR1 is LNHNV and CDR2 YYDKDF (reference sequence). The CDR3 is 15 amino acids. After removal of 4 bases from V and 3 bases from J, the junction contained 5 bases not matched to a gene. DNA of the CDR3: TGTGCCACCAGCAAACGACTAGCGAACTACAATGAGCAGTTCTTC. Translated: CATSKRLANYNEQFF.

The chain has TRBV30 and TRBJ1-1; D unclear. This CDR3 contains 12 residues. V gave up 5 bases and J gave up 1 base, with 8 bases separating them. Germline CDR1 reads GTSNPN; CDR2 reads SVGIG (reference sequence). The CDR3 DNA follows: TGTGCCTGGTTTCCAGCGAACACTGAAGCTTTCTTT. The encoded protein is CAWFPANTEAFF.

This clonotype was counted at least ten times. The chain carries TRBV28 and TRBJ2-3; tentative D call: TRBD2 (5 bases). Germline V gives CDR1 MDHEN, CDR2 SYDVKM. The CDR3 totals 13 residues. Trimming stripped 1 base from V and 3 bases from J, with 5 bases between. CDR3 amino acids: CASSLSGTDTQYF. The CDR3, as DNA: TGTGCCAGCAGTTTATCGGGGACAGATACGCAGTATTTT.

This chain uses TRBV7-9 with TRBJ2-1; D remains unclear. Trimming took off 4 bases at V and 4 bases at J, with 14 bases between the two ends. This CDR3 spans 15 amino acids. Per germline, CDR1 SEHNR and CDR2 FQNEAQ (reference sequence). CDR3 loop: CASSYNLAGYNEQFF. The CDR3 nucleotides read TGTGCCAGCAGCTATAATCTCGCCGGGTACAATGAGCAGTTCTTC.

V is TRBV20-1 and J is TRBJ2-7; D uncertain. The V gene's germline CDR1 is DFQATT and CDR2 SNEGSKA (reference sequence). The CDR3 is 13 residues long. V was pared by 5 bases and J by 3 bases, with 14 bases between. The CDR3: CSASYWRNYEQYF. In DNA form, the CDR3 reads TGCAGTGCTTCCTACTGGCGGAACTACGAGCAGTACTTC.